One TCR beta chain is described in this entry. The target of this receptor is not known. No much larger clone is present one base from it, and per-base qualities are unavailable. TCRbeta CDR3 regions were amplified from genomic DNA using the immunoSEQ Assay, a bias-controlled multiplex PCR. Turning to the authors' computational methods: Within the assay, amplification of reference gene primers was used to estimate how many nucleated cells each sample contained. To quantify the absolute abundance of each unique TCRbeta CDR3 rearrangement, sequence reads were collapsed and filtered. For each sample, productive Simpson clonality was calculated by taking the square root of Simpson's diversity index across productive rearrangements. As stored in TCRdb, this immuneACCESS dataset retains in-frame rearrangements with V and J assigned. A fraction of the clones does not appear; measured against another copy, unresolved V genes explain less than half of the discrepancy, and the remainder lacks a known reason. The V and J calls and clone size come from that table; D and trimming were worked out from the DNA. In all, the sample holds around 86,000 clones, and approximately 80% of those were seen once. The ten largest clones represent roughly 10% of the sample.

The source of the sample is a study of blood T cell repertoires in COVID-19 (dated by TCRdb to 2018 to 2021). In the study overall: The collaborator samples originated in the United States, Italy and Spain and spanned the acute and convalescent phases of COVID-19. Subjects who had been exposed to COVID-19, were actively infected with it, or had recovered from it provided the deeply sampled blood TCRbeta repertoires that made up the dataset. The samples were drawn from the first 160 participants of the ongoing ImmuneRACE study and from over a thousand subjects provided by 6 global collaborators. A freely available public database, intended as a resource for researchers studying the immune response to SARS-CoV-2, is where the repertoires were released. Where available, HLA class I and class II types were obtained from metadata supplied by the sample provider rather than from assay-based typing. The material from the prospective study consisted of cDNA or gDNA derived from T cells, B-cell-depleted T cells, or PBMCs. A de-identified subject ID, COVID-19 status, age in years and sex were almost always included in the sample metadata. Findings and caveats that apply to the study as a whole: The quantity of clinical and demographic metadata differed by source and by participant and was supplied without curation.

Collaborating institutions collected whole blood in K2EDTA tubes following their own protocols. Collaborator samples were shipped for TCRbeta analysis as frozen whole blood, isolated PBMCs, or DNA extracted from either sample type. As encoded in the germline V gene (reference sequence), CDR1 is LGHDT while CDR2 is YNNKEL. Trimming takes 4 bases from V and 4 bases from J, and the germline ends sit 10 bases apart. The CDR3, from cysteine to phenylalanine, totals 13 residues. The CDR3 DNA has 39 bases and is translated from base 1. This TCR came from a human donor in a cohort sampled during active COVID-19. The chain employs TRBV3-1 (or the pseudogene TRBV3-2) and TRBJ2-5; TRBD2 might be the D gene, on 6 matching bases. Sequenced sample: peripheral blood. The CDR3 protein: CASSLLARETQYF. The sequence in DNA is TGTGCCAGCAGCCTCCTAGCGAGAGAGACCCAGTACTTC.